The clone carrying this TCR beta chain showed up many times. Antigen unknown. CDR1 and CDR2 from the germline V gene are SGHDT and YYEEEE. With V trimmed by 4 bases and J by 5 bases, 8 bases remained unmatched. The CDR3 runs to 16 residues. The data derive from a study of T-cell reconstitution after alpha-beta-depleted transplantation in children. Whole-study results and caveats: At the one-year point after transplant, T-cell counts and TCRbeta diversity were found to come mostly from T cells that had been newly produced.

Preparation of the TCRbeta library involved a method that used unique molecular identifiers. TCRdb processed the PCR reads anew with MiXCR; each CDR3 protein has one entry. This table has approximately 110,000 distinct CDR3 sequences, 23% appearing once. The rearrangement joins TRBV5-6 to TRBJ2-2; the match to TRBD1 covers 10 bases. The clonotype originates from a male patient between 2 and 10 years old who had a stem cell transplant for chronic granulomatous disease, so the T cells may come from the graft donor. This sample comprised PBMCs, mostly from graft donor cells, obtained 180 days after TCRalphabeta/CD19-depleted stem cell transplant. The CDR3 sequence is CASSRTGTGETGELFF. CDR3 sequence (DNA): TGTGCCAGCAGCAGAACCGGGACAGGGGAGACCGGGGAGCTGTTTTTT.